This TCR beta chain emerged from a study of CD8+ T cells in alopecia areata. This clone came up a few times. Its antigen is unknown. General observations from the study: Scalp specimens additionally yield sequences from normal skin's resident alphabeta T cells.

Extraction of RNA preceded its reverse transcription into cDNA, which served as the sequencing template. TCRdb keeps only in-frame clones here, not all; method: immunoSEQ multiplex PCR. Of approximately 66,000 clones listed, approximately 61% are singletons. Germline CDR1 reads SGHDT; CDR2 reads YYEEEE. V was cut by 4 bases and J by 0 bases, with 19 bases left in between. The CDR3 covers 17 residues. The sequencing here drew on CD8+ T cells sorted from blood, taken at week 0. The source is a human donor with alopecia areata. J is TRBJ1-1 and V is TRBV5-6; maybe TRBD1 (6 bases). CDR3 bases: TGTGCCAGCAGCGATATTCTTAACGGACAGATGAACACTGAAGCTTTCTTT. Its translation: CASSDILNGQMNTEAFF. Combining the CDR3 with reference TRBV5-6 and TRBJ1-1 gives the whole variable domain DAGVTQSPTHLIKTRGQQVTLRCSPKSGHDTVSWYQQALGQGPQFIFQYYEEEERQRGNFPDRFSGHQFPNYSSELNVNALLLGDSALYLCASSDILNGQMNTEAFFGQGTRLTVV.